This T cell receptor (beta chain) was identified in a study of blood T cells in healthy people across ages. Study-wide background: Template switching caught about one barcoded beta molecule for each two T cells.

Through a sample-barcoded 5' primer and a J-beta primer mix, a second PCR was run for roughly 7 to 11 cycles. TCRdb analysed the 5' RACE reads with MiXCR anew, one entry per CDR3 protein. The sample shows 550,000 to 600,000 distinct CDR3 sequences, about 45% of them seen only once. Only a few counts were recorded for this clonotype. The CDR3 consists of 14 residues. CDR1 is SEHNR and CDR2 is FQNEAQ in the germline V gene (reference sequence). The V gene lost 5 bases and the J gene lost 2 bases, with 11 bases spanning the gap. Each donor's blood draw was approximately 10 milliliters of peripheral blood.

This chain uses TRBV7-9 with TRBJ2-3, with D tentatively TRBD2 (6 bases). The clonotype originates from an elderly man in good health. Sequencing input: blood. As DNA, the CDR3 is TGTGCCAGCAGCCCCGGGACTTTCACAGATACGCAGTATTTT. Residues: CASSPGTFTDTQYF. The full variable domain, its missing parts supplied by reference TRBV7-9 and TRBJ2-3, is DTGVSQNPRHKITKRGQNVTFRCDPISEHNRLYWYRQTLGQGPEFLTYFQNEAQLEKSRLLSDRFSAERPKGSFSTLEIQRTEQGDSAMYLCASSPGTFTDTQYFGPGTRLTVL.